These T cell receptor beta chains were read from a single sample in a study of beta chain features in type 1 diabetes. The data were produced by immunoSEQ multiplex PCR, yet TCRdb's version contains in-frame clones alone and is incomplete. In the table there are 970,000 or so clones, roughly 15% of which are singletons. Material for sequencing was naive CD4+ T cells from blood. The receptors originated from a woman under 30 in good health. CDR3s include the opening cysteine and the closing phenylalanine or tryptophan. The order of the fields is D gene, V gene, J gene, clone size, CDR3 DNA, CDR3 protein. D genes are given only for firm matches. Not all rows give a size; the values are once, few, many and, for expanded clones, a class.

TRBD1	TRBV6-1	TRBJ1-5	-	TGTGCCAGCAGTGAAGGGGGACAGAGACTTCTAGGGATCAAGCCCCAGCATTTT	CASSEGGQRLLGIKPQHF
-	TRBV13	TRBJ2-5	few	TGTGCCAGCAGCTTAGATCTGGGGGCATCGACCCAGTACTTC	CASSLDLGASTQYF
TRBD2	TRBV19	TRBJ2-7	once	TGTGCCAGTAGTATCGGGGGAGGGTACGAGCAGTACTTC	CASSIGGGYEQYF
TRBD2	TRBV5-1	TRBJ2-3	-	TGCGCCAGCAGCTTGGGTGCGGGAGGGCCGAATACGCAGTATTTT	CASSLGAGGPNTQYF
TRBD2	TRBV4-1	TRBJ2-1	-	TGCGCCAGCAGCCAAGTGGGCTGGCGGCTAGCGGGGAACAATGAGCAGTTCTTC	CASSQVGWRLAGNNEQFF
-	TRBV29-1	TRBJ2-7	-	TGCAGCGTTGAAGATCCCGTTCGGGACAATTCTTACGAGCAGTACTTC	CSVEDPVRDNSYEQYF
TRBD2	TRBV29-1	TRBJ2-1	-	TGCAGCGTGGCTAGACTAGCGGGAGGGGACAATGAGCAGTTCTTC	CSVARLAGGDNEQFF
TRBD2	TRBV2	TRBJ2-5	few	TGTGCCAGCAGTGCGGGACTAGCGGGAGAGACCCAGTACTTC	CASSAGLAGETQYF
-	TRBV27	TRBJ2-3	few	TGTGCCAGCAGTTTTACCGCAGGCGGGGGCACAGATACGCAGTATTTT	CASSFTAGGGTDTQYF
-	TRBV7-2	TRBJ2-5	few	TGTGCCAGCAGCTCCAGGGCAGGGGAGACCCAGTACTTC	CASSSRAGETQYF
-	TRBV28	TRBJ2-6	few	TGTGCCAGCAGTCGCAGTTCTGGGGCCAACGTCCTGACTTTC	CASSRSSGANVLTF
-	TRBV5-1	TRBJ2-2	few	TGCGCCAGCAGCCCTCGGGCGGGCCCGAACACCGGGGAGCTGTTTTTT	CASSPRAGPNTGELFF
-	TRBV2	TRBJ2-7	-	TGTGCCACCGCGGGACGCGACTCCTACGAGCAGTACTTC	CATAGRDSYEQYF
-	TRBV2	TRBJ1-2	few	TGTGCCAGCAGTCCCCAGGGCGTTTCCTATGGCTACACCTTC	CASSPQGVSYGYTF
-	TRBV10-3	TRBJ1-5	-	TGTGCCATCAGTGATCTGGGGAATGGTCAGCCCCAGCATTTT	CAISDLGNGQPQHF